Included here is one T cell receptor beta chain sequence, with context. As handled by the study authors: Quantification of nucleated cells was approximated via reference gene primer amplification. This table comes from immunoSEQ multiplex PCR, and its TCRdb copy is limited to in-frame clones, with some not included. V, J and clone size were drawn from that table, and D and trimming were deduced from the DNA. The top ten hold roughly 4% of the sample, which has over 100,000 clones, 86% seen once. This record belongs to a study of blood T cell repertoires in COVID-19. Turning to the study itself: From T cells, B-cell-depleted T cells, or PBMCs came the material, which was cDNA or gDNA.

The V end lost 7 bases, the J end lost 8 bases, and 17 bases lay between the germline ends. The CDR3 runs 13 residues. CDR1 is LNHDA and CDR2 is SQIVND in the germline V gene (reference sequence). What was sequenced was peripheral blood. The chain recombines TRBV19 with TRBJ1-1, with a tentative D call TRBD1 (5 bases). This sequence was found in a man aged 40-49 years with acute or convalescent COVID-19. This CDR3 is CASMGEGASEAFF. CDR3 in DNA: TGTGCCAGTATGGGGGAGGGAGCTTCGGAAGCTTTCTTT.